This is a list of T cell receptor beta chains from one sample in a study of cytomegalovirus exposure and HLA in healthy donors. Generated by immunoSEQ multiplex PCR, the TCRdb table keeps only in-frame clones and is missing some. The sample yields 150,000 to 200,000 clones, around 78% seen once. Input material: PBMCs. The source of these receptors is a man aged 25 to 45 in good health and CMV-seronegative. The CDR3 runs from the conserved cysteine through the conserved F or W. The D gene is left open where the match is weak. Clone size is given for some rows only: seen once, a few or many times, or a class if the clone is expanded.

CDR3 DNA: TGTGCCAGCAGTGAAGCGGGACAGGGGTGGTCCTACGAGCAGTACTTC
CDR3 protein: CASSEAGQGWSYEQYF
clone size: NA
CDR3 length: 16
V gene: TRBV6-1
D gene: TRBD1
J gene: TRBJ2-7

CDR3 DNA: TGTGCCAGCAGTTTCCTCGGGGGCAATCAGCCCCAGCATTTT
CDR3 protein: CASSFLGGNQPQHF
clone size: NA
CDR3 length: 14
V gene: TRBV27
D gene: NA
J gene: TRBJ1-5

CDR3 DNA: TGCAGCGTGGATAGCGGGAGGGCCGGTTACGAGCAGTACTTC
CDR3 protein: CSVDSGRAGYEQYF
clone size: NA
CDR3 length: 14
V gene: TRBV29-1
D gene: TRBD2
J gene: TRBJ2-7

CDR3 DNA: TGTGCCAGCAGCTTCCGGGTAGCGGGAGGGTCCTACGAGCAGTACTTC
CDR3 protein: CASSFRVAGGSYEQYF
clone size: NA
CDR3 length: 16
V gene: TRBV7-2
D gene: TRBD2
J gene: TRBJ2-7

CDR3 DNA: TGCGCCAGCAGCTTGGGGGGGGCGGGAGTCGGGTACGAGCAGTACTTC
CDR3 protein: CASSLGGAGVGYEQYF
clone size: NA
CDR3 length: 16
V gene: TRBV5-1
D gene: NA
J gene: TRBJ2-7

CDR3 DNA: TGTGCCAGCAGCTCGGGACAGTCCGTCCTTTACAATGAGCAGTTCTTC
CDR3 protein: CASSSGQSVLYNEQFF
clone size: NA
CDR3 length: 16
V gene: TRBV5-6
D gene: TRBD1
J gene: TRBJ2-1

CDR3 DNA: TGCGCCAGCAGCCCTCGTCCGACAGGGATCGAAAAACTGTTTTTT
CDR3 protein: CASSPRPTGIEKLFF
clone size: NA
CDR3 length: 15
V gene: TRBV4-1
D gene: TRBD1
J gene: TRBJ1-4

CDR3 DNA: TGTGCCAGCTCACCGCCACAGGGCAATGAGCAGTTCTTC
CDR3 protein: CASSPPQGNEQFF
clone size: NA
CDR3 length: 13
V gene: TRBV18
D gene: NA
J gene: TRBJ2-1

CDR3 DNA: TGCGCCAGCAGCCAAGTAGGAGGCGATACTATAGCCAAAAACATTCAGTACTTC
CDR3 protein: CASSQVGGDTIAKNIQYF
clone size: few
CDR3 length: 18
V gene: TRBV4-1
D gene: NA
J gene: TRBJ2-4

CDR3 DNA: TGTGCCAGCAGCCAATCGAGCGGGAGGACCGAGCAGTACTTC
CDR3 protein: CASSQSSGRTEQYF
clone size: few
CDR3 length: 14
V gene: TRBV16
D gene: TRBD2
J gene: TRBJ2-7

CDR3 DNA: TGTGCCAGCGGCGGACAGGGGACGGAGCCCCAGCATTTT
CDR3 protein: CASGGQGTEPQHF
clone size: NA
CDR3 length: 13
V gene: TRBV7-9
D gene: TRBD1
J gene: TRBJ1-5

CDR3 DNA: TGTGCCAGCAGCCGGGACAGGGCAGGACCCCAGCATTTT
CDR3 protein: CASSRDRAGPQHF
clone size: NA
CDR3 length: 13
V gene: TRBV2
D gene: TRBD1
J gene: TRBJ1-5

CDR3 DNA: TGTGCCAGCAGCGCCGGACGACTAGCATCGTCCTACAATGAGCAGTTCTTC
CDR3 protein: CASSAGRLASSYNEQFF
clone size: NA
CDR3 length: 17
V gene: TRBV9
D gene: TRBD2
J gene: TRBJ2-1

CDR3 DNA: TGTGCCAGCAGCCAGTCCCGGGACAGGGTTGGCTCACCCCTCCACTTT
CDR3 protein: CASSQSRDRVGSPLHF
clone size: NA
CDR3 length: 16
V gene: TRBV5-4
D gene: TRBD1
J gene: TRBJ1-6

CDR3 DNA: TGTGCCAGCAGTGAAGGGTCGTGGGGCAACAATCAGCCCCAGCATTTT
CDR3 protein: CASSEGSWGNNQPQHF
clone size: NA
CDR3 length: 16
V gene: TRBV2
D gene: NA
J gene: TRBJ1-5

CDR3 DNA: TGTGCCAGCAGCGCCGAGACAGGGCTTAATGAAAAACTGTTTTTT
CDR3 protein: CASSAETGLNEKLFF
clone size: NA
CDR3 length: 15
V gene: TRBV7-9
D gene: TRBD1
J gene: TRBJ1-4

CDR3 DNA: TGTGCCAGCAGCGAACAGGGACGCCGCACAGATACGCAGTATTTT
CDR3 protein: CASSEQGRRTDTQYF
clone size: NA
CDR3 length: 15
V gene: TRBV9
D gene: NA
J gene: TRBJ2-3

CDR3 DNA: TGTGCCAGCAGCATAACAGGGAAGGGAACAAGGCCCCAGCATTTT
CDR3 protein: CASSITGKGTRPQHF
clone size: NA
CDR3 length: 15
V gene: TRBV7-2
D gene: NA
J gene: TRBJ1-5

CDR3 DNA: TGCAGCGCGGGACACAACACCGGGGAGCTGTTTTTT
CDR3 protein: CSAGHNTGELFF
clone size: NA
CDR3 length: 12
V gene: TRBV29-1
D gene: NA
J gene: TRBJ2-2

CDR3 DNA: TGTGCCAGCAGCTTGGGACTAGCGGGAGTGAATGAGCAGTTCTTC
CDR3 protein: CASSLGLAGVNEQFF
clone size: few
CDR3 length: 15
V gene: TRBV5-6
D gene: TRBD2
J gene: TRBJ2-1

CDR3 DNA: TGTGCCAGCAGCGTAAGTCCCAGTTCAATCTCTGGAAACACCATATATTTT
CDR3 protein: CASSVSPSSISGNTIYF
clone size: NA
CDR3 length: 17
V gene: TRBV9
D gene: NA
J gene: TRBJ1-3

CDR3 DNA: TGCGCCAGCAGCTGGGGGACAGGAAGAATCAGCTACACCTTC
CDR3 protein: CASSWGTGRISYTF
clone size: NA
CDR3 length: 14
V gene: TRBV5-1
D gene: TRBD1
J gene: TRBJ1-2

CDR3 DNA: TGTGCCTGGAAGACTAGCGGGACTTTGGGAGAGACCCAGTACTTC
CDR3 protein: CAWKTSGTLGETQYF
clone size: few
CDR3 length: 15
V gene: TRBV30
D gene: TRBD2
J gene: TRBJ2-5

CDR3 DNA: TGCGCCAGCAGCCCCGGACAGGGTGGATCCTACGAGCAGTACTTC
CDR3 protein: CASSPGQGGSYEQYF
clone size: few
CDR3 length: 15
V gene: TRBV5-1
D gene: TRBD1
J gene: TRBJ2-7

CDR3 DNA: TGCGCCAGCAGCTTGGGACAGGGGACCTATGGCTACACCTTC
CDR3 protein: CASSLGQGTYGYTF
clone size: NA
CDR3 length: 14
V gene: TRBV5-1
D gene: TRBD1
J gene: TRBJ1-2

CDR3 DNA: TGCGCCAGCAGCCCCGGGGACAGGGACTACAATGAGCAGTTCTTC
CDR3 protein: CASSPGDRDYNEQFF
clone size: NA
CDR3 length: 15
V gene: TRBV10-1
D gene: TRBD1
J gene: TRBJ2-1

CDR3 DNA: TGTGCCAGCAGCTTGAGACTAGCGGGAGGGGAGACCCAGTACTTC
CDR3 protein: CASSLRLAGGETQYF
clone size: NA
CDR3 length: 15
V gene: TRBV5-6
D gene: TRBD2
J gene: TRBJ2-5

CDR3 DNA: TGTGCCAGCAGCTCTAGTGGGGGCTCTGAGCAGTTCTTC
CDR3 protein: CASSSSGGSEQFF
clone size: NA
CDR3 length: 13
V gene: TRBV7-3
D gene: NA
J gene: TRBJ2-1

CDR3 DNA: TGTGCCAGCAGCGTAGAGACTGCGGGGGGCACCGGGGAGCTGTTTTTT
CDR3 protein: CASSVETAGGTGELFF
clone size: NA
CDR3 length: 16
V gene: TRBV9
D gene: TRBD2
J gene: TRBJ2-2

CDR3 DNA: TGTGCCAGCCAAGACAGGGGGCCCCCCTTGGATACGCAGTATTTT
CDR3 protein: CASQDRGPPLDTQYF
clone size: NA
CDR3 length: 15
V gene: TRBV6-1
D gene: TRBD1
J gene: TRBJ2-3

CDR3 DNA: TGTGCTAGTGGTTTGATTGTTGGGGGACAGGAATCCTACGAGCAGTACTTC
CDR3 protein: CASGLIVGGQESYEQYF
clone size: NA
CDR3 length: 17
V gene: TRBV12-5
D gene: TRBD1
J gene: TRBJ2-7

CDR3 DNA: TGTGCCAGCTCACCACCGGGGGGGGCTCAACTTGGCACTGAAGCTTTCTTT
CDR3 protein: CASSPPGGAQLGTEAFF
clone size: NA
CDR3 length: 17
V gene: TRBV18
D gene: NA
J gene: TRBJ1-1

CDR3 DNA: TGTGCCACCAGCAGAGATTTAGGGGGACACCGGTATTTT
CDR3 protein: CATSRDLGGHRYF
clone size: NA
CDR3 length: 13
V gene: TRBV15
D gene: NA
J gene: TRBJ2-3

CDR3 DNA: TGCGCCAGCAGCCAAGTCCCAGCGAACACCGTCCTCGAGCAGTACTTC
CDR3 protein: CASSQVPANTVLEQYF
clone size: NA
CDR3 length: 16
V gene: TRBV4-1
D gene: NA
J gene: TRBJ2-7

CDR3 DNA: TGTGCCACCGAAGGGGTGGAGGGCTACACCTTC
CDR3 protein: CATEGVEGYTF
clone size: NA
CDR3 length: 11
V gene: TRBV28
D gene: NA
J gene: TRBJ1-2

CDR3 DNA: TGTGCCAGCAGCTACGCTAGCGGGGCCTACAATGAGCAGTTCTTC
CDR3 protein: CASSYASGAYNEQFF
clone size: NA
CDR3 length: 15
V gene: TRBV7-9
D gene: TRBD2
J gene: TRBJ2-1

CDR3 DNA: TGTGCCATCAGCCCAGGATCCTACGAGCAGTACTTC
CDR3 protein: CAISPGSYEQYF
clone size: NA
CDR3 length: 12
V gene: TRBV10-3
D gene: NA
J gene: TRBJ2-7

CDR3 DNA: TGTGCCAGCAGCTCGGAGGACAGCCAGCCCCAGCATTTT
CDR3 protein: CASSSEDSQPQHF
clone size: NA
CDR3 length: 13
V gene: TRBV7-2
D gene: NA
J gene: TRBJ1-5

CDR3 DNA: TGTGCCAGCAGCTTAGTCGGGAGGACTAACACCGGGGAGCTGTTTTTT
CDR3 protein: CASSLVGRTNTGELFF
clone size: few
CDR3 length: 16
V gene: TRBV11-2
D gene: TRBD2
J gene: TRBJ2-2

CDR3 DNA: TGTGCCGGATTAGCGGGACTCCAAGAGACCCAGTACTTC
CDR3 protein: CAGLAGLQETQYF
clone size: NA
CDR3 length: 13
V gene: TRBV6-1
D gene: TRBD2
J gene: TRBJ2-5

CDR3 DNA: TGTGCCAGCAGTATAATACTGAGGACAGGGATCTACGAGCAGTACTTC
CDR3 protein: CASSIILRTGIYEQYF
clone size: NA
CDR3 length: 16
V gene: TRBV27
D gene: TRBD1
J gene: TRBJ2-7